This T cell receptor (beta chain) comes out of a study of T cells in Graves' hyperthyroidism and ophthalmopathy. Findings of the study overall: Most thyroid clonotypes expanded above 0.001 appeared in blood too.

Patients affected by ophthalmopathy presented a Clinical Activity Score of at least 3, a NOSPECS grade of at least 4, and disease duration below 3 months. Any patient presenting with uncontrolled infection, other autoimmune disease, pregnancy or lactation was left out. This clonotype has at least ten counts. The antigen is not known. Researchers took RNA transcripts and amplified the TCR beta CDR3 regions from them. The HTBI primer set was used in a first-round RT-PCR of the TCR CDR3. TCRdb called the multiplex PCR reads again in MiXCR, with one record for every CDR3 protein. The sample lists around 600,000 distinct CDR3 sequences, 14% occurring once. This sequence was found in a woman under 30 with Graves' ophthalmopathy. The source material was blood.

CDR3 DNA sequence: TGTGCCAGCAGTGCCCGGGGAGGGAGAGAATACGACGAGCAGTACTTC. This translates into CASSARGGREYDEQYF. The chain carries TRBV28 and TRBJ2-7; the match to TRBD2 covers 7 bases. Trimming took 5 bases from V and 5 from J; bases not matched to a gene: 15. There are 16 residues in the CDR3. Germline loops: CDR1 MDHEN, CDR2 SYDVKM.